A selection of T cell receptor beta chains follows, all from one sample in a study of cytomegalovirus exposure and HLA in healthy donors. Profiled with immunoSEQ multiplex PCR; TCRdb holds only in-frame clones, not every one. The repertoire holds about 180,000 clones, 65% to 75% seen once, with over 2% in the top ten. The specimen sequenced was PBMCs. The source of these receptors is a human donor in good health. CDR3s include the opening cysteine and the closing phenylalanine or tryptophan. A D gene is named only where the DNA matches it firmly. Size values are once, few and many counts, or a class for expanded clones, and some rows have none.

V gene	J gene	clone size	D gene	CDR3 protein	CDR3 DNA
TRBV19	TRBJ1-1	NA	NA	CASGMGLVTEAFF	TGTGCCAGTGGCATGGGGCTAGTCACTGAAGCTTTCTTT
TRBV7-9	TRBJ1-2	few	NA	CASSSQGTNYGYTF	TGTGCCAGCAGCTCACAGGGTACTAACTATGGCTACACCTTC
TRBV5-4	TRBJ2-1	few	NA	CASSFHYNEQFF	TGTGCCAGCAGCTTTCACTACAATGAGCAGTTCTTC
TRBV4-1	TRBJ2-7	NA	NA	CASSQAGAQYEQYF	TGCGCCAGCAGCCAAGCTGGGGCCCAATACGAGCAGTACTTC
TRBV5-1	TRBJ1-1	few	TRBD1	CASRPGGNTEAFF	TGCGCCAGCAGGCCAGGGGGGAACACTGAAGCTTTCTTT
TRBV14	TRBJ1-1	NA	NA	CASSQQAAWVAFF	TGTGCCAGCAGCCAACAGGCTGCATGGGTGGCTTTCTTT
TRBV12-5	TRBJ2-7	once	NA	CASGFADSREQYF	TGTGCTAGTGGTTTCGCGGATTCCCGCGAGCAGTACTTC
TRBV6-1	TRBJ2-7	NA	TRBD2	CASSETSGGSYEQYF	TGTGCCAGCAGTGAAACTAGCGGGGGCTCCTACGAGCAGTACTTC
TRBV30	TRBJ2-1	NA	TRBD2	CAWRLAGYNEQFF	TGTGCCTGGAGACTAGCGGGGTACAATGAGCAGTTCTTC
TRBV5-1	TRBJ2-7	NA	NA	CASSFSDSSYEQYF	TGCGCCAGCAGCTTCTCAGACAGCTCCTACGAGCAGTACTTC
TRBV5-1	TRBJ2-2	NA	TRBD1	CASSFPGQGPGELFF	TGCGCCAGCAGCTTTCCGGGACAGGGTCCCGGGGAGCTGTTTTTT
TRBV5-5	TRBJ1-5	NA	NA	CASSFSGESNQPQHF	TGTGCCAGCAGCTTCTCAGGGGAGAGCAATCAGCCCCAGCATTTT
TRBV5-4	TRBJ2-5	NA	TRBD1	CASSWTGGQETQYF	TGTGCCAGCAGCTGGACAGGGGGCCAAGAGACCCAGTACTTC
TRBV7-7	TRBJ1-1	NA	TRBD1	CASRLGQGGRMNTEAFF	TGTGCTAGCAGACTTGGACAGGGGGGACGAATGAACACTGAAGCTTTCTTT
TRBV7-9	TRBJ1-4	NA	NA	CASSRTSDEKLFF	TGTGCCAGCAGTCGTACCAGTGATGAAAAACTGTTTTTT
TRBV10-1	TRBJ1-1	few	NA	CASRDSGNTEAFF	TGCGCCAGCAGGGACAGTGGGAACACTGAAGCTTTCTTT
TRBV29-1	TRBJ2-7	NA	NA	CSVEASSYEQYF	TGCAGCGTTGAAGCTTCCTCCTACGAGCAGTACTTC
TRBV27	TRBJ2-7	NA	TRBD2	CASSDGIAGDSSSYEQYF	TGTGCCAGCAGTGATGGAATAGCGGGGGACTCCAGCTCCTACGAGCAGTACTTC
TRBV5-4	TRBJ2-2	NA	TRBD2	CASSSGTSGGISITGELFF	TGTGCCAGCAGCTCCGGGACTAGCGGGGGGATTTCTATCACCGGGGAGCTGTTTTTT
TRBV7-8	TRBJ2-1	NA	TRBD2	CASSLPAGGYNEQFF	TGTGCCAGCAGCTTGCCTGCGGGGGGGTACAATGAGCAGTTCTTC
TRBV19	TRBJ1-2	NA	TRBD1	CASSIRGQGGYGYTF	TGTGCCAGTAGTATAAGGGGACAGGGCGGCTATGGCTACACCTTC
TRBV6-5	TRBJ1-5	NA	TRBD1	CASSVLGTGQQPQHF	TGTGCCAGCAGTGTCTTGGGGACAGGTCAGCAGCCCCAGCATTTT
TRBV19	TRBJ1-1	NA	NA	CASSIQGAFEAFF	TGTGCCAGTAGTATACAAGGGGCCTTTGAAGCTTTCTTT
TRBV2	TRBJ2-7	NA	TRBD1	CASSKTGGDSYEQYF	TGTGCCAGCAGTAAGACAGGGGGGGATAGCTACGAGCAGTACTTC
TRBV19	TRBJ1-2	NA	NA	CASSIRGGDGYTF	TGTGCCAGTAGTATCCGAGGGGGTGATGGCTACACCTTC
TRBV12-5	TRBJ1-5	NA	TRBD1	CASGFRRLDRDIDQPQHF	TGTGCTAGTGGTTTTAGGCGCTTGGACAGGGATATCGATCAGCCCCAGCATTTT
TRBV7-2	TRBJ2-5	NA	NA	CASSQARGGTQYF	TGTGCCAGCAGCCAAGCCAGGGGCGGGACCCAGTACTTC
TRBV30	TRBJ2-1	NA	TRBD1	CAWSAGDRNKLGSYNEQFF	TGTGCCTGGAGTGCCGGGGACAGGAATAAGCTCGGCTCCTACAATGAGCAGTTCTTC
TRBV7-9	TRBJ2-1	NA	NA	CASSPLIGRTYNEQFF	TGTGCCAGCAGCCCTCTCATTGGGCGAACCTACAATGAGCAGTTCTTC
TRBV10-2	TRBJ2-3	NA	TRBD2	CASSRGLASEIDTQYF	TGCGCCAGCAGCAGAGGACTAGCGTCTGAAATAGATACGCAGTATTTT
TRBV6-1	TRBJ1-2	NA	NA	CASSPGNSQWQGYTF	TGTGCCAGCTCCCCCGGAAACAGCCAGTGGCAAGGCTACACCTTC
TRBV9	TRBJ1-1	once	NA	CASSGRDGTTLNTEAFF	TGTGCCAGCAGCGGCCGGGACGGGACTACTTTGAACACTGAAGCTTTCTTT
TRBV6-1	TRBJ2-7	once	TRBD1	CASGGRGHYEQYF	TGTGCCAGCGGGGGCAGGGGGCACTACGAGCAGTACTTC
TRBV4-3	TRBJ1-2	few	NA	CASSQDAPGTSYGYTF	TGCGCCAGCAGCCAAGATGCGCCCGGGACATCTTATGGCTACACCTTC
TRBV7-2	TRBJ2-2	NA	NA	CASSLEGATGELFF	TGTGCCAGCAGCTTGGAGGGGGCCACCGGGGAGCTGTTTTTT
TRBV7-2	TRBJ2-3	NA	TRBD2	CASSPLAGRVTDTQYF	TGTGCCAGCAGCCCCCTAGCGGGGAGAGTTACGGATACGCAGTATTTT
TRBV7-2	TRBJ1-2	few	TRBD1	CASSPQTGLIGYTF	TGTGCCAGCAGCCCACAGACAGGGCTAATCGGCTACACCTTC
TRBV10-2	TRBJ2-6	NA	TRBD2	CASTEVAGGLRNSGANVLTF	TGCGCCAGCACGGAAGTAGCGGGGGGTCTGAGAAACTCTGGGGCCAACGTCCTGACTTTC
TRBV7-3	TRBJ2-5	once	NA	CASGHSNIDIRETQYF	TGTGCCAGCGGCCATTCGAATATAGACATCCGAGAGACCCAGTACTTC
TRBV5-1	TRBJ2-3	NA	TRBD2	CASSLAGGPGDTQYF	TGCGCCAGCAGCTTGGCGGGGGGGCCGGGAGATACGCAGTATTTT
TRBV4-1	TRBJ1-3	NA	TRBD1	CASSSGQGGSGNTIYF	TGCGCCAGCAGCTCCGGACAGGGGGGGTCGGGAAACACCATATATTTT
TRBV18	TRBJ1-2	NA	TRBD1	CASSSDHVDRAIGYTF	TGTGCCAGCTCATCCGACCACGTAGACAGGGCTATTGGCTACACCTTC
TRBV30	TRBJ2-3	NA	NA	CAWTRPGGTTTDTQYF	TGTGCCTGGACCCGACCTGGGGGCACGACCACGGATACGCAGTATTTT
TRBV2	TRBJ1-2	once	NA	CASRGTGLVGYTF	TGTGCCAGCAGGGGTACAGGGTTGGTTGGCTACACCTTC
TRBV20-1	TRBJ1-2	NA	NA	CSARNTGGYTF	TGCAGTGCTAGGAATACAGGGGGCTACACCTTC
TRBV6-5	TRBJ1-5	NA	TRBD1	CASSPDRDQPQHF	TGTGCCAGCAGTCCGGACAGGGATCAGCCCCAGCATTTT
TRBV19	TRBJ1-1	NA	NA	CASSIGQGTEAFF	TGTGCCAGTAGTATAGGGCAGGGGACTGAAGCTTTCTTT
TRBV10-3	TRBJ2-1	once	TRBD1	CAISGTGANNEQFF	TGTGCCATCTCAGGGACAGGGGCGAACAATGAGCAGTTCTTC
TRBV7-3	TRBJ2-2	NA	TRBD2	CASSSGLAGGPTNTGELFF	TGTGCCAGCAGCTCCGGACTAGCGGGGGGACCGACGAACACCGGGGAGCTGTTTTTT
TRBV12-5	TRBJ2-1	NA	TRBD1	CASGLGQGFFTGGSEQFF	TGTGCTAGTGGTTTGGGACAGGGGTTCTTCACTGGTGGTTCTGAGCAGTTCTTC
TRBV4-3	TRBJ1-1	NA	TRBD1	CASSSGQGANTEAFF	TGCGCCAGCAGCTCCGGACAGGGGGCGAACACTGAAGCTTTCTTT
TRBV28	TRBJ1-1	NA	NA	CASSPRQVDTEAFF	TGTGCCAGCAGTCCGAGACAGGTCGACACTGAAGCTTTCTTT
TRBV27	TRBJ2-7	NA	TRBD1	CASSSRGIIYEQYF	TGTGCCAGCAGTTCCAGGGGGATTATCTACGAGCAGTACTTC
TRBV7-2	TRBJ2-7	NA	NA	CASSPMRTKIYEQYF	TGTGCCAGCAGCCCGATGCGTACGAAGATTTACGAGCAGTACTTC
TRBV7-6	TRBJ1-2	NA	TRBD1	CVSSTRPGQGRGYTF	TGTGTCAGCAGCACAAGACCGGGACAGGGTCGTGGCTACACCTTC
TRBV2	TRBJ2-3	NA	NA	CASSDRQATDTQYF	TGTGCCAGCAGTGACAGGCAGGCCACAGATACGCAGTATTTT
TRBV29-1	TRBJ2-5	NA	TRBD2	CSVTGGGKETQYF	TGCAGCGTTACGGGAGGGGGGAAAGAGACCCAGTACTTC
TRBV6-5	TRBJ1-5	NA	NA	CASKRGRQGQPQHF	TGTGCCAGCAAAAGGGGCAGGCAGGGGCAGCCCCAGCATTTT
TRBV2	TRBJ2-7	NA	NA	CASIRDSGYEQYF	TGTGCCAGCATACGAGACTCCGGCTACGAGCAGTACTTC